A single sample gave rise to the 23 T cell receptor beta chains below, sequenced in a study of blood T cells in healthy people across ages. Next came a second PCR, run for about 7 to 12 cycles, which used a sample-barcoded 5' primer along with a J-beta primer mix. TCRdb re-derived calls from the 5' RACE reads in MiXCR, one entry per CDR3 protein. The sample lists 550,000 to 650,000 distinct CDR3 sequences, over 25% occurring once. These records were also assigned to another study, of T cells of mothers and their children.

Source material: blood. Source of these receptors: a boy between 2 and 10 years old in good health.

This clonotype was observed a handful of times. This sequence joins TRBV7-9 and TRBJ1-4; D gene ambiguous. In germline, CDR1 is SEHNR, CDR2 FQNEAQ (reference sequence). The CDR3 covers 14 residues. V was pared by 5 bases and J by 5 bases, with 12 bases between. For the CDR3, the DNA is TGTGCCAGCAGCCCAGCAACAGAGAATGAAAAACTGTTTTTT. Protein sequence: CASSPATENEKLFF.

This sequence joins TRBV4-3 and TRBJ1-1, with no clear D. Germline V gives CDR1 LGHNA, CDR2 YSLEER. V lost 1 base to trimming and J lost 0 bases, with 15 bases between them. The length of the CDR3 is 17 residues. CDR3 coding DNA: TGCGCCAGCAGCCAAGCTCCGGGTCGGATCATGAACACTGAAGCTTTCTTT. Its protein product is CASSQAPGRIMNTEAFF.

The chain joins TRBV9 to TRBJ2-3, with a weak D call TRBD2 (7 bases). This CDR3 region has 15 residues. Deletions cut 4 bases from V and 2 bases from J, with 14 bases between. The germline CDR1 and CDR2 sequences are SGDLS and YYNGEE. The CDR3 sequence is CASSRGGPPTDTQYF. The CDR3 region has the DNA TGTGCCAGCAGCAGGGGGGGACCCCCCACAGATACGCAGTATTTT. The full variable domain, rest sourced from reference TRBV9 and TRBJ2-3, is DSGVTQTPKHLITATGQRVTLRCSPRSGDLSVYWYQQSLDQGLQFLIQYYNGEERAKGNILERFSAQQFPDLHSELNLSSLELGDSALYFCASSRGGPPTDTQYFGPGTRLTVL.

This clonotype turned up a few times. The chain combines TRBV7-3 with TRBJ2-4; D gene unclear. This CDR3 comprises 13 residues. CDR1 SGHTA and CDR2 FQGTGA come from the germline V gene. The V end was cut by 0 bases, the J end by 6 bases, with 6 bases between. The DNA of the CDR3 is TGTGCCAGCAGCTTAACATACGGAAACATTCAGTACTTC. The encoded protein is CASSLTYGNIQYF.

The CDR3 is CASSSVDEETQYF. The CDR3 bases are TGTGCCAGCAGTTCCGTTGATGAAGAGACCCAGTACTTC. The V and J genes are TRBV6-2 or TRBV6-3 and TRBJ2-5; no definite D call. The germline V and J ends were trimmed by 4 bases and 3 bases, with 9 bases remaining between them. The CDR3 has 13 residues. Germline CDR1 and CDR2: MNHEY and SVGEGT.

CDR3 sequence: CATRGMGTEAFF. CDR3 DNA sequence: TGTGCCACCAGGGGGATGGGCACTGAAGCTTTCTTT. The chain is built from TRBV5-5 and TRBJ1-1; 7 bases map to TRBD1. The CDR3 is made up of 12 amino acids. Germline values: CDR1 SGHKS, CDR2 YYEKEE (reference sequence). V was clipped by 9 bases and J by 4 bases; unmatched bases: 6.

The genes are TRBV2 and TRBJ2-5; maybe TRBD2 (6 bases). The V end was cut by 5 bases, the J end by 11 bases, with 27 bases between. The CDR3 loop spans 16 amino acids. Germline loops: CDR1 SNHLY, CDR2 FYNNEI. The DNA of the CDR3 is TGTGCCAGCAGTCCCAACCGGGACTGGGAGCCGGGGGAGCAGTACTTC. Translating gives CASSPNRDWEPGEQYF.

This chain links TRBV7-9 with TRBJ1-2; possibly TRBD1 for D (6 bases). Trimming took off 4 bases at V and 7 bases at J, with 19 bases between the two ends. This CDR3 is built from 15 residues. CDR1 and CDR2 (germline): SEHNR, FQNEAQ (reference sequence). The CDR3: CASSSRGGASGGYTF. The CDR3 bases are TGTGCCAGCAGCTCTCGGGGGGGCGCTTCTGGTGGCTACACCTTC.

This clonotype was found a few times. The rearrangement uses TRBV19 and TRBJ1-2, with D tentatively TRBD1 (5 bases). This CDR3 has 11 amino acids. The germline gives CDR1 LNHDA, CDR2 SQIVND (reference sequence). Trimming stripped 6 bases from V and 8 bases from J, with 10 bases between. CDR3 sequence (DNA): TGTGCCAGTAGCGGGGGATGGGGCTACACCTTC. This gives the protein CASSGGWGYTF.

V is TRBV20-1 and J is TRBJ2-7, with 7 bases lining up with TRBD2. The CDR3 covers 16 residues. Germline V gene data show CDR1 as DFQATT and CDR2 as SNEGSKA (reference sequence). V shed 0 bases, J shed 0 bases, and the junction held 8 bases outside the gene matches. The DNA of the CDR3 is TGCAGTGCTAGAGATCTTTTGGGCGGGAGCTCCTACGAGCAGTACTTC. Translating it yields CSARDLLGGSSYEQYF.

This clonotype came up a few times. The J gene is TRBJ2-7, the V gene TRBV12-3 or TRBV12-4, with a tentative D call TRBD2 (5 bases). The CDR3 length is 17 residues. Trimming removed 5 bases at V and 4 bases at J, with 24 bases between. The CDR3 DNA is TGTGCCAGCAGTATCGGACTCCTGAGCCTAGCTCAATACGAGCAGTACTTC. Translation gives CASSIGLLSLAQYEQYF.

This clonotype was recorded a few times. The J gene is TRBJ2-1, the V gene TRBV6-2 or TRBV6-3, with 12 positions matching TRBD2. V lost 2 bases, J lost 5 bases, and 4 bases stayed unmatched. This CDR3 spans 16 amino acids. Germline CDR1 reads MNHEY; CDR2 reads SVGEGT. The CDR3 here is CASSYNGLAGNNEQFF. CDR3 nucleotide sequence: TGTGCCAGCAGTTACAATGGACTAGCGGGAAACAATGAGCAGTTCTTC.

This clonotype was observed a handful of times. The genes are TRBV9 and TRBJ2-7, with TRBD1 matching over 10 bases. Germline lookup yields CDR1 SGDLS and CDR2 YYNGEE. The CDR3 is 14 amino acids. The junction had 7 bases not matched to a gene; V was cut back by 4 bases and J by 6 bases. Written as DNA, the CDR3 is TGTGCCAGCAGCCCCGGGACAGGGGCGAGCGAGCAGTACTTC. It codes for CASSPGTGASEQYF.

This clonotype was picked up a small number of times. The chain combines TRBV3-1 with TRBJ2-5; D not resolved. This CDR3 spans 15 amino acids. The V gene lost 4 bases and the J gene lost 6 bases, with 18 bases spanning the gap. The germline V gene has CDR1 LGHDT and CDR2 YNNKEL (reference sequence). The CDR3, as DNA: TGTGCCAGCAGCCCGGTCCCATCCTCGGGTCAGACCCAGTACTTC. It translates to CASSPVPSSGQTQYF.

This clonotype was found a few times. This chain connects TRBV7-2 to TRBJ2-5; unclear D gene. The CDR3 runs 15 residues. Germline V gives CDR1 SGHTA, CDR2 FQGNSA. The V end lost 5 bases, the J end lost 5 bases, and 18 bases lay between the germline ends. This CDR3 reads CASSQSITVGETQYF. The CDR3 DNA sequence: TGTGCCAGCAGCCAATCGATTACCGTGGGGGAGACCCAGTACTTC.

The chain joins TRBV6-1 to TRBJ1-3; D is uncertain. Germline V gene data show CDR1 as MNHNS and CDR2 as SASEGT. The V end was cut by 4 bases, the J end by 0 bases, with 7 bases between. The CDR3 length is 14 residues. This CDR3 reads CASSASNSGNTIYF. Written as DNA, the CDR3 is TGTGCCAGCAGTGCGTCCAACTCTGGAAACACCATATATTTT.

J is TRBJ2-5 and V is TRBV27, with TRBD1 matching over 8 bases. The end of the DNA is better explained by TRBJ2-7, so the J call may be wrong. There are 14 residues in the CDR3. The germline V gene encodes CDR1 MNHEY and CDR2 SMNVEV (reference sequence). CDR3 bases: TGTGCCACTTCGGCCAGGGGGCGCAGCTACGAGCAGTACTTC. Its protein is CATSARGRSYEQYF.

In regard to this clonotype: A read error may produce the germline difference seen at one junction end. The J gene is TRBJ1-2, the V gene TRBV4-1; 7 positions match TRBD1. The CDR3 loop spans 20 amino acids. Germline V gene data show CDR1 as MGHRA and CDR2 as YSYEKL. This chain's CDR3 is CASSQGRILEKGARYYGCTF. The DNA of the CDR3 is TGCGCCAGCAGCCAAGGTAGAATCTTGGAGAAGGGGGCGAGGTACTATGGCTGCACCTTC.

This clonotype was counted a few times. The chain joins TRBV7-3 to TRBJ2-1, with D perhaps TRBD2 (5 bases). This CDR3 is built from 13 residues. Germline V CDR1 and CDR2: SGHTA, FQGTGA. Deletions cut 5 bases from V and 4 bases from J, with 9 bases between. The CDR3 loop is CASSPGDYNEQFF. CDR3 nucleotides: TGTGCCAGCAGCCCCGGGGATTACAATGAGCAGTTCTTC.

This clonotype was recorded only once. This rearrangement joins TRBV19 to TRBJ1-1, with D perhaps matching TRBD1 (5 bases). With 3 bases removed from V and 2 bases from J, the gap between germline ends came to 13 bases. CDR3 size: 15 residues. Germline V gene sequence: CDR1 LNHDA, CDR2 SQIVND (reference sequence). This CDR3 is CASSISHDRNTEAFF. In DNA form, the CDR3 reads TGTGCCAGTAGTATCTCCCACGACAGAAACACTGAAGCTTTCTTT.

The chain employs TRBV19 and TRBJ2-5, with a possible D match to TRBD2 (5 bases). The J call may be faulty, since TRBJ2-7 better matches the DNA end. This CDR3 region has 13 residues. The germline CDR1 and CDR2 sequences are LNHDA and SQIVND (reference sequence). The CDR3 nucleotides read TGTGCCAGTAGTCCCTCCGGACTCCGCGAGCAGTACTTC. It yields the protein CASSPSGLREQYF.

This chain's CDR3 is CASSYPGQGGGYTF. The DNA of the CDR3 is TGTGCCAGCAGCTACCCCGGACAGGGCGGTGGCTACACCTTC. V is TRBV7-9 and J is TRBJ1-2, with TRBD1 identical over 8 bases. CDR1 and CDR2 (germline): SEHNR, FQNEAQ (reference sequence). With 4 bases clipped from V and 7 bases from J, the junction kept 8 bases outside the gene matches. The CDR3 sequence is 14 residues long.

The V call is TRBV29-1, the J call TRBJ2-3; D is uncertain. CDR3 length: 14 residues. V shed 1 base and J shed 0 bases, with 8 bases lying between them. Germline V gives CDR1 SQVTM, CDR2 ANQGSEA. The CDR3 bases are TGCAGCGTTGAAGGTGGCAGAAGCACAGATACGCAGTATTTT. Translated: CSVEGGRSTDTQYF.